This is a list of T cell receptor beta chains from one sample in a study of T cell repertoires in cytomegalovirus infection. TCRdb processed the reads anew with MiXCR; each CDR3 protein has one entry. Among some 300,000 distinct CDR3 sequences, about a sixth were seen once, and the ten largest hold 9.5% to 15%. Sequences were obtained from PBMCs. Receptors were obtained from a human donor in good health (CMV status not recorded). Some clones in this sample may be carry-over from other donors' samples. Both conserved end residues are trimmed from each CDR3.

j_call v_call cdr3_aa
TRBJ2-6 TRBV7-2 ASSFPDRVPGANVLT
TRBJ2-1 TRBV2 ASRDRGGRSYNEQF
TRBJ2-7 TRBV12-3/TRBV12-4 ASRTSAHEQY
TRBJ2-7 TRBV4-3 ASSYEQY
TRBJ2-4 TRBV3-1 ASSQDSTGRVVNIQY
TRBJ2-7 TRBV3-1 ASSQQHSSYELY
TRBJ1-2 TRBV28 ASSWAGTDYGYT
TRBJ1-1 TRBV6-5 ASRLQQGANTEAF
TRBJ2-2 TRBV7-2 ASSLAASRSTGELF
TRBJ1-1 TRBV10-2 ASSETTGRATEAF
TRBJ1-2 TRBV28 ASSFGQADYGYT
TRBJ1-1 TRBV19 ATETGAETEAF
TRBJ2-7 TRBV7-2 ASSLVGQGVGYEQY
TRBJ2-3 TRBV6-5 ASRQSGVTDTQY
TRBJ2-3 TRBV12-3/TRBV12-4 ASSPLGAAYTQY
TRBJ2-1 TRBV6-1 ASSESAAHSYNEQF
TRBJ2-3 TRBV5-8 ASSLAGRFPSTDTQY
TRBJ2-4 TRBV12-3/TRBV12-4 ASSYTGQGRSQY
TRBJ2-5 TRBV3-1 ASSQGLAGGEETQY
TRBJ2-6 TRBV28 ASNPTGALSGANVLT
TRBJ1-4 TRBV7-2 ASRLGTNEKLF
TRBJ2-3 TRBV19 ASSSGGLAGDTDTQY
TRBJ2-7 TRBV7-8 ASSLVWGEQY
TRBJ2-6 TRBV5-1 ASSTGTGGSGANVLT
TRBJ1-4 TRBV29-1 SVAKGMGATNEKLF
TRBJ1-1 TRBV19 ASSIQPDEAF
TRBJ2-7 TRBV20-1 SVFPGTEPNEQY
TRBJ2-6 TRBV6-1 AVGGIDTGANVLT
TRBJ2-1 TRBV7-6 ASSPLAGGNNEQF
TRBJ2-7 TRBV7-2 ASSPQGARSYEQY
TRBJ1-1 TRBV2 ASSQTLPRAAF
TRBJ1-4 TRBV7-6 ASSRQGQNEKLF
TRBJ2-1 TRBV4-3 ASSLYHSGESYNEQF
TRBJ1-3 TRBV7-2 ASSFGQPGNTIY
TRBJ2-1 TRBV12-3/TRBV12-4 ASSPGVLGHEQF
TRBJ1-2 TRBV28 ASSTGGNRYGYT
TRBJ2-3 TRBV7-9 ASSAPGLALNTQY
TRBJ1-5 TRBV24-1 ATSDSPGGSNQPQH
TRBJ2-5 TRBV20-1 SAYLPGDMEETQY
TRBJ1-1 TRBV2 ATQGHFPEAF